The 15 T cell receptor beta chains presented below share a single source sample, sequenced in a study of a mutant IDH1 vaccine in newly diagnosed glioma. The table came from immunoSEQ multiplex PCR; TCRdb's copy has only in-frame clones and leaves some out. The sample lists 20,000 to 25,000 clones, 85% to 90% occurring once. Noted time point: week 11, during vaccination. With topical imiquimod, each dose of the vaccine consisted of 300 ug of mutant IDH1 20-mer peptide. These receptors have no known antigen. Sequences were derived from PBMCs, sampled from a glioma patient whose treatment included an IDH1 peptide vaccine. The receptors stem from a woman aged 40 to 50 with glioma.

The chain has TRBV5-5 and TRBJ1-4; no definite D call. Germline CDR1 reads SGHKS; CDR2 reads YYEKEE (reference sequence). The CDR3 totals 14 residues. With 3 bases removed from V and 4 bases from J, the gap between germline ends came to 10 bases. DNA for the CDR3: TGTGCCAGCAGCTCTCGGACGGATAATGAAAAACTGTTTTTT. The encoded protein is CASSSRTDNEKLFF.

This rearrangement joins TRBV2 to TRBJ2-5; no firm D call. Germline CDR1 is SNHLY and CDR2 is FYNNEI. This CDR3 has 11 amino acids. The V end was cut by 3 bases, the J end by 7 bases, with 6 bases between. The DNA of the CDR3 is TGTGCCAGCAGTGAGGGCGGGACCCAGTACTTC. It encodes CASSEGGTQYF.

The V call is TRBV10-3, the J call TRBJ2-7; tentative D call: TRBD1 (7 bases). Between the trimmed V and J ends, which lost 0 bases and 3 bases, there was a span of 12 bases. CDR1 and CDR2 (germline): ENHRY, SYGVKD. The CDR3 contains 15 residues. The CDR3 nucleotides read TGTGCCATCAGTGAGTCGGGGGGACAGTTCTACGAGCAGTACTTC. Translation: CAISESGGQFYEQYF.

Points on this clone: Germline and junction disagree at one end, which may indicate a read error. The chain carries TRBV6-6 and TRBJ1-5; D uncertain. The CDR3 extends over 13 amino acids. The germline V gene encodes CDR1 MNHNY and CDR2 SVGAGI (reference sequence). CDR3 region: CASSYSSIQPQHF. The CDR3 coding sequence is TGTGCCAGCAGTTACTCCAGCATTCAGCCCCAGCATTTT.

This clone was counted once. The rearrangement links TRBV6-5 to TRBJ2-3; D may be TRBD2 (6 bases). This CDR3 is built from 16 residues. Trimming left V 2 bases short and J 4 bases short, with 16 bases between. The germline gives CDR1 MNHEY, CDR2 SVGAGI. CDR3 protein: CASSYGGRAGPDTQYF. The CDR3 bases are TGTGCCAGCAGTTACGGCGGTCGCGCGGGGCCAGATACGCAGTATTTT.

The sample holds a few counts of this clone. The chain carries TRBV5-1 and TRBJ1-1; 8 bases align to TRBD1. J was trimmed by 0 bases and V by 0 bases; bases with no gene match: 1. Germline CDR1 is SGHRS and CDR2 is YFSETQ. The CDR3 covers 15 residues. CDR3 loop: CASSLETGVNTEAFF. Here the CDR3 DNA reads TGCGCCAGCAGCTTGGAGACAGGGGTGAACACTGAAGCTTTCTTT.

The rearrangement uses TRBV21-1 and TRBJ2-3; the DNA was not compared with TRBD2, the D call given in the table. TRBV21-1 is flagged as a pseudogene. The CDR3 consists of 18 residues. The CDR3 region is CASSKVGNSAGFTDTQYF. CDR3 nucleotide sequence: TGTGCCAGCAGCAAAGTCGGGAATAGCGCCGGTTTCACAGATACGCAGTATTTT.

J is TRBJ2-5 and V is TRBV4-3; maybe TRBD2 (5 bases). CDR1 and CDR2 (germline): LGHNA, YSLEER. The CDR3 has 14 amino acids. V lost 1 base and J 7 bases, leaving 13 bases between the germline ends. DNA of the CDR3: TGCGCCAGCAGCCAAGTGCCCGTGGCGGGGACCCAGTACTTC. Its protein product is CASSQVPVAGTQYF.

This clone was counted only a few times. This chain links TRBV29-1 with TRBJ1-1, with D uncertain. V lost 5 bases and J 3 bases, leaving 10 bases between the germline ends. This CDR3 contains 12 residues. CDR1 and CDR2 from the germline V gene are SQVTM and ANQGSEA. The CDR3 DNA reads TGCAGCGTTCGGAAGGCCGACACTGAAGCTTTCTTT. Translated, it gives CSVRKADTEAFF. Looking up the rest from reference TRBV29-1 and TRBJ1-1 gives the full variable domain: SAVISQKPSRDICQRGTSLTIQCQVDSQVTMMFWYRQQPGQSLTLIATANQGSEATYESGFVIDKFPISRPNLTFSTLTVSNMSPEDSSIYLCSVRKADTEAFFGQGTRLTVV.

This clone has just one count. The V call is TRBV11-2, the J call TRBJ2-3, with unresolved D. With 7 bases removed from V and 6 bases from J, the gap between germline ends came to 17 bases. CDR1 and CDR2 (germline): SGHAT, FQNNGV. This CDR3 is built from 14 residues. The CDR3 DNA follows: TGTGCCAGCACCCCCAGACGAGGATCGGATACGCAGTATTTT. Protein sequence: CASTPRRGSDTQYF.

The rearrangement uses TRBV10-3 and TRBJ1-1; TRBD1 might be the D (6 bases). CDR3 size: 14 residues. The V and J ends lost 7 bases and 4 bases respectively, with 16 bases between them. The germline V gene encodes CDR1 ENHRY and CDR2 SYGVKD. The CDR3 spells CAITRQEWGTEAFF. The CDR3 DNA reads TGTGCCATCACTCGACAGGAGTGGGGCACTGAAGCTTTCTTT.

For the CDR3, the DNA is TGTGCCAGTAGTATAGATGCCGGCCGCTCCTACAATGAGCAGTTCTTC. Its protein product is CASSIDAGRSYNEQFF. This chain connects TRBV19 to TRBJ2-1; D not resolved. V lost 0 bases, J lost 0 bases, and 9 bases lay in between. Germline CDR1 and CDR2: LNHDA and SQIVND (reference sequence). The CDR3 has 16 residues. The full variable domain, in which reference TRBV19 and TRBJ2-1 provide the parts outside the CDR3, is DGGITQSPKYLFRKEGQNVTLSCEQNLNHDAMYWYRQDPGQGLRLIYYSQIVNDFQKGDIAEGYSVSREKKESFPLTVTSAQKNPTAFYLCASSIDAGRSYNEQFFGPGTRLTVL.

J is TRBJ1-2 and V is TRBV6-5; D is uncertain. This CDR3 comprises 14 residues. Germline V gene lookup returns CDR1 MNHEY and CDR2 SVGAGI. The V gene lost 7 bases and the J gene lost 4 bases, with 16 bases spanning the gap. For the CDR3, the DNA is TGTGCCAGCAAAGGTCCCCCCCTACTCTATGGCTACACCTTC. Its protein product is CASKGPPLLYGYTF.

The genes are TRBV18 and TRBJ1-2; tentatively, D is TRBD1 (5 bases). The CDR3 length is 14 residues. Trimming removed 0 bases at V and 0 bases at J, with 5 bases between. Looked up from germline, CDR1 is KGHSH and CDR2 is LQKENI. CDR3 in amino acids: CASSPPGANYGYTF. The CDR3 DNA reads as TGTGCCAGCTCACCACCGGGGGCTAACTATGGCTACACCTTC.

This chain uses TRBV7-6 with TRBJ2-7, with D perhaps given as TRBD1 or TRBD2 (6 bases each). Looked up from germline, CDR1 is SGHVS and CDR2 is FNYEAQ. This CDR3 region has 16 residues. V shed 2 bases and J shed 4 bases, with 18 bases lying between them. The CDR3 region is CASSLLGGSPLYEQYF. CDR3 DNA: TGTGCCAGCAGCTTATTAGGGGGGTCCCCCTTGTACGAGCAGTACTTC.